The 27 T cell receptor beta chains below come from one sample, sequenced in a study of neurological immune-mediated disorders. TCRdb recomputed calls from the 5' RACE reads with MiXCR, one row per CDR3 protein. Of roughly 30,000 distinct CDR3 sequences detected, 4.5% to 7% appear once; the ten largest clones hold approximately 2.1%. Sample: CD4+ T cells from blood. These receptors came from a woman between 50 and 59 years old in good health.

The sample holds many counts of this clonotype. CDR3 sequence: CASSLTSGGAKDTQYF. In nucleotides, the CDR3 is TGTGCCAGCAGCTTGACTAGCGGGGGGGCGAAGGATACGCAGTATTTT. The chain employs TRBV5-5 and TRBJ2-3, with 13 bases aligning to TRBD2. Germline lookup yields CDR1 SGHKS and CDR2 YYEKEE (reference sequence). Trimming took 1 base from V and 6 from J; bases not matched to a gene: 5. This CDR3 comprises 16 residues.

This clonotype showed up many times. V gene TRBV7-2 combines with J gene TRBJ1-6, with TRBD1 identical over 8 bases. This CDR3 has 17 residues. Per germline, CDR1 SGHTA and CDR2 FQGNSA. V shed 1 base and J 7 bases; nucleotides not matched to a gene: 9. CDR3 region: CASSLEGIRTGNSPLHF. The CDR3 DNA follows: TGTGCCAGCAGCTTAGAGGGGATTAGGACAGGGAATTCACCCCTCCACTTT.

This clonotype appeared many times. The CDR3 DNA sequence: TGCGCCAGCAATTCCCTTCCGGGGGACTATGGCTACACCTTC. Its translation is CASNSLPGDYGYTF. This rearrangement joins TRBV5-1 to TRBJ1-2; D perhaps matches TRBD1 (5 bases). Germline CDR1 and CDR2: SGHRS and YFSETQ. V was clipped by 6 bases and J by 3 bases, with 15 bases between them. This CDR3 region has 14 residues.

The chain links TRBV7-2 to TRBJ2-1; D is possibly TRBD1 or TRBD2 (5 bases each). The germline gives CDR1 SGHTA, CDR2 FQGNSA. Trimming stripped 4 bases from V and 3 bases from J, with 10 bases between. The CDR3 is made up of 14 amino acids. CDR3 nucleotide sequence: TGTGCCAGCAGCTCACGGGACGGCTACAATGAGCAGTTCTTC. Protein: CASSSRDGYNEQFF.

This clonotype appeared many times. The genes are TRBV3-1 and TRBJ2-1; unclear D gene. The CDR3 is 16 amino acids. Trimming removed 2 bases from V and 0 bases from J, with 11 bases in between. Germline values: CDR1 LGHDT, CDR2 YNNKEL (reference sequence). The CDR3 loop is CASSQSRISSYNEQFF. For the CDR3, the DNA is TGTGCCAGCAGCCAAAGTAGGATAAGCTCCTACAATGAGCAGTTCTTC.

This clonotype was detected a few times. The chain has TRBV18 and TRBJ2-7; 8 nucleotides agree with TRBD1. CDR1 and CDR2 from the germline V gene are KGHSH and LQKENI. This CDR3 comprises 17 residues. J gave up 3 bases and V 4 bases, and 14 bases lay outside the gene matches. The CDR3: CASSLNSRPGGFYEQYF. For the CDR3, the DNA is TGTGCCAGCTCACTCAACTCGAGGCCAGGGGGCTTCTACGAGCAGTACTTC.

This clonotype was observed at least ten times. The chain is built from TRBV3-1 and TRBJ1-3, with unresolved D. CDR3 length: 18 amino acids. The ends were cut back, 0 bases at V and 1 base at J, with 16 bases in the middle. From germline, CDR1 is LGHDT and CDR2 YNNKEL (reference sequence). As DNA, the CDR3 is TGTGCCAGCAGCCAAGATGTTGGTATGGGGTCTTCTGGAAACACCATATATTTT. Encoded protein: CASSQDVGMGSSGNTIYF.

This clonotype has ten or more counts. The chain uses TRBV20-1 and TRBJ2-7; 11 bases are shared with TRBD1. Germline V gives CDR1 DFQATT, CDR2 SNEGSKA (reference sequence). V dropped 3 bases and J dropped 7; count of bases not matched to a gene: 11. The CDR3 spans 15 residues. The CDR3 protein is CSARVFGQGAREQYF. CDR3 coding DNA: TGCAGTGCTAGGGTTTTTGGACAGGGGGCGCGGGAGCAGTACTTC.

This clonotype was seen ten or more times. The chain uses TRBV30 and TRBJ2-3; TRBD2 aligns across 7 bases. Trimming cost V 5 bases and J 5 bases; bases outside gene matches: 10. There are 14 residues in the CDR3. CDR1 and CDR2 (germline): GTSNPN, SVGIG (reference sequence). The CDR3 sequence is CAWSVGGGGDTQYF. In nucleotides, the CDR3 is TGTGCCTGGTCAGTGGGCGGGGGTGGAGATACGCAGTATTTT. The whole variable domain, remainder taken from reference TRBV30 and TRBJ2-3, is SQTIHQWPATLVQPVGSPLSLECTVEGTSNPNLYWYRQAAGRGLQLLFYSVGIGQISSEVPQNLSASRPQDRQFILSSKKLLLSDSGFYLCAWSVGGGGDTQYFGPGTRLTVL.

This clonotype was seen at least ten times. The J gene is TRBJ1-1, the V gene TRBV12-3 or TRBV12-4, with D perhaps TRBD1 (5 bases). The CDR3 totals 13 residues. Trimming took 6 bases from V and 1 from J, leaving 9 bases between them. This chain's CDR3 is CASSRTGNTEAFF. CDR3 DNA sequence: TGTGCCAGCAGCCGAACAGGGAACACTGAAGCTTTCTTT.

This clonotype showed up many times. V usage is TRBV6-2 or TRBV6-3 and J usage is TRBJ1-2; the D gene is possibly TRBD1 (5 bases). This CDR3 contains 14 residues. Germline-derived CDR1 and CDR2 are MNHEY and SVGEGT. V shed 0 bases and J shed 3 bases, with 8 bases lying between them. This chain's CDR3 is CASSYSTRDYGYTF. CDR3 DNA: TGTGCCAGCAGTTACTCGACCAGGGACTATGGCTACACCTTC.

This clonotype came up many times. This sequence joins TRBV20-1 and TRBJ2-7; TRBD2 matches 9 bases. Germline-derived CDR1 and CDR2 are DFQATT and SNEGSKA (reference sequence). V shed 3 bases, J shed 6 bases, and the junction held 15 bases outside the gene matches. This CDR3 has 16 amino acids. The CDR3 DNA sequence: TGCAGTGCTAGTTTGGCGGGAGGGGGCTCTAATACCGAGCAGTACTTC. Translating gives CSASLAGGGSNTEQYF.

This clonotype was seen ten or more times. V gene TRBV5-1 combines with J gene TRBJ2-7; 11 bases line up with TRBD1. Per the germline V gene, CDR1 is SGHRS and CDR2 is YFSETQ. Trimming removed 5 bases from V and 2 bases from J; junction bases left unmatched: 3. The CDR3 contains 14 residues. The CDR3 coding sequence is TGCGCCAGCAGAAAGGGACAGGGGGCCTACGAGCAGTACTTC. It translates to CASRKGQGAYEQYF.

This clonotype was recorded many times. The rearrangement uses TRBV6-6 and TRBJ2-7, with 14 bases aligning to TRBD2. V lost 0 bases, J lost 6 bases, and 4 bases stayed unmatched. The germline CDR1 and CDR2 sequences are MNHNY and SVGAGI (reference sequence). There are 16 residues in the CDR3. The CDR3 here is CASSYSMTSGRAEQYF. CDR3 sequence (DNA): TGTGCCAGCAGTTACTCGATGACTAGCGGGAGGGCCGAGCAGTACTTC.

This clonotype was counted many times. The CDR3: CASSPTPITDTEAFF. The CDR3 nucleotides read TGTGCCAGCAGCCCCACCCCCATAACGGACACTGAAGCTTTCTTT. V is TRBV9 and J is TRBJ1-1, with D uncertain. The germline CDR1 and CDR2 sequences are SGDLS and YYNGEE. Trimming shortened V by 4 bases and J by 3 bases, and 16 bases separated the two germline ends. CDR3 length: 15 residues.

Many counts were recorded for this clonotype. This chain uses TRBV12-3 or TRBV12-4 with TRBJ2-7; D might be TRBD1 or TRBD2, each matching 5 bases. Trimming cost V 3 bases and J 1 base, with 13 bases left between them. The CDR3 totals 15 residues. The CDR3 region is CASSLWGTASYEQYF. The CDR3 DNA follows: TGTGCCAGCAGTTTGTGGGGGACGGCATCCTACGAGCAGTACTTC.

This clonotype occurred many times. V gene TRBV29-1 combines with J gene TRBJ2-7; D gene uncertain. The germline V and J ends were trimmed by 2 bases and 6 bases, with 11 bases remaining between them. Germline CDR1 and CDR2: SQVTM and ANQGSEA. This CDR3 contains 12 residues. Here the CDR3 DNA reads TGCAGCGTTGAACGGTCAGCAACCGAGCAGTACTTC. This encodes CSVERSATEQYF.

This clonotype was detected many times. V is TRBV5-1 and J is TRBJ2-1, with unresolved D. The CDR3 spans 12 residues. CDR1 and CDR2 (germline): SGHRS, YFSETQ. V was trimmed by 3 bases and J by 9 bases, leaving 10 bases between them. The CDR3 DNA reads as TGCGCCAGCAGCTGGCCCCCCGGTGAGCAGTTCTTC. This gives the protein CASSWPPGEQFF. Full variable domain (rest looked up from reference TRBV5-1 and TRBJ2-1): KAGVTQTPRYLIKTRGQQVTLSCSPISGHRSVSWYQQTPGQGLQFLFEYFSETQRNKGNFPGRFSGRQFSNSRSEMNVSTLELGDSALYLCASSWPPGEQFFGPGTRLTVL.

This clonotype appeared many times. CDR3 amino acids: CASRTGQKLYEQYF. In DNA, the CDR3 is TGTGCCAGCAGGACCGGACAGAAACTCTACGAGCAGTACTTC. The genes are TRBV28 and TRBJ2-7; D might be TRBD1 (6 bases). V dropped 6 bases and J dropped 3 bases, with 15 bases sitting between them. Germline CDR1 is MDHEN and CDR2 is SYDVKM. This CDR3 has 14 amino acids. Using reference TRBV28 and TRBJ2-7 for the parts outside the CDR3, the full variable domain is DVKVTQSSRYLVKRTGEKVFLECVQDMDHENMFWYRQDPGLGLRLIYFSYDVKMKEKGDIPEGYSVSREKKERFSLILESASTNQTSMYLCASRTGQKLYEQYFGPGTRLTVT.

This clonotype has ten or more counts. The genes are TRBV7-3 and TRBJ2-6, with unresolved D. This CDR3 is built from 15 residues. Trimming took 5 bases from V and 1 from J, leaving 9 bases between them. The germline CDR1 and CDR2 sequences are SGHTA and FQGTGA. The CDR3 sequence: CASSQEVSGANVLTF. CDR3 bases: TGTGCCAGCAGCCAAGAGGTATCTGGGGCCAACGTCCTGACTTTC.

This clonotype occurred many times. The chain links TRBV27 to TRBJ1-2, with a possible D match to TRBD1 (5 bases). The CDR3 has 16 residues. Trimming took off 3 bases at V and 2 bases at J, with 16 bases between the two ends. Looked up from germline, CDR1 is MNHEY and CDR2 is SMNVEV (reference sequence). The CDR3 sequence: CASSLVSGTANYGYTF. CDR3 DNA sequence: TGTGCCAGCAGTTTGGTTTCCGGGACGGCGAACTATGGCTACACCTTC.

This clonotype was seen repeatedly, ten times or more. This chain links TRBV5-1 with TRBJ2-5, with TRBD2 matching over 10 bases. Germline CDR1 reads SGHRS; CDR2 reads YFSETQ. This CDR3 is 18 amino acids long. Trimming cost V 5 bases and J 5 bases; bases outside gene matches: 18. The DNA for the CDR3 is TGCGCCAGCAGTCCCGGGGCTAGCGGGAGAAATTTGTTGGAGACCCAGTACTTC. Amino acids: CASSPGASGRNLLETQYF. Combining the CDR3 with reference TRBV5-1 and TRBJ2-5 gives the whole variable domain KAGVTQTPRYLIKTRGQQVTLSCSPISGHRSVSWYQQTPGQGLQFLFEYFSETQRNKGNFPGRFSGRQFSNSRSEMNVSTLELGDSALYLCASSPGASGRNLLETQYFGPGTRLLVL.

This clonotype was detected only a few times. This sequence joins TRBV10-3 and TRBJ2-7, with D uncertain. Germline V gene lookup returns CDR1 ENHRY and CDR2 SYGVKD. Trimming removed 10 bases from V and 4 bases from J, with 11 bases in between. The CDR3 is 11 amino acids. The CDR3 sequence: CATGASYEQYF. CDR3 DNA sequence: TGTGCCACCGGAGCGTCGTACGAGCAGTACTTC.

In DNA, the CDR3 is TGTGCCAGCAGTTGGACTAGCGGGAGCCCAGATACGCAGTATTTT. Amino acids: CASSWTSGSPDTQYF. V gene TRBV6-2 or TRBV6-3 combines with J gene TRBJ2-3, with 13 nucleotides matching TRBD2. The CDR3 is 15 amino acids. Germline CDR1 is MNHEY and CDR2 is SVGEGT. V lost 4 bases to trimming and J lost 4 bases; unmatched junction nucleotides: 2.

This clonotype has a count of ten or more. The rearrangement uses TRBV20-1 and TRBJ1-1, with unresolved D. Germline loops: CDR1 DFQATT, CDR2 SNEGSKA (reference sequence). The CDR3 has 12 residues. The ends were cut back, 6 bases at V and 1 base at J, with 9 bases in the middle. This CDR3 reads CSAPRGNTEAFF. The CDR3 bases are TGCAGTGCCCCAAGAGGGAACACTGAAGCTTTCTTT.

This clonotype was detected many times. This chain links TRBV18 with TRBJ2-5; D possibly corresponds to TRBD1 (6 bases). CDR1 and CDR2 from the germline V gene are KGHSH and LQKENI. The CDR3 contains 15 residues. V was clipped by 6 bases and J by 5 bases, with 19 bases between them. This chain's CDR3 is CASSPREGGAETQYF. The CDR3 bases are TGTGCCAGCTCTCCCCGCGAAGGGGGTGCGGAGACCCAGTACTTC.

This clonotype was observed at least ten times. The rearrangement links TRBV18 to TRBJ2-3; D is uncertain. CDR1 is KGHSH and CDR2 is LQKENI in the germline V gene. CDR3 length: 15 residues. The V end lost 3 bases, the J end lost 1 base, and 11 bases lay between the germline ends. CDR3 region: CASSPSGLRTDTQYF. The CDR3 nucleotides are TGTGCCAGCTCACCGTCCGGCCTTCGCACAGATACGCAGTATTTT.